The text below deals with one TCR beta chain. This entry belongs to a study of cytomegalovirus exposure and HLA in healthy donors. The PCR used 60 Vbeta and 13 Jbeta primers. Libraries were prepared by immunoSEQ multiplex PCR; TCRdb keeps only in-frame clonotypes and omits some of them. Of around 130,000 clones in the sample, around 80% were seen once. The receptor was derived from a woman aged 40 to 50 in good health and CMV-seronegative. What was sequenced was PBMCs.

This chain's CDR3 is CASSPDPGQTSYEQYF. For the CDR3, the DNA is TGTGCCAGCAGCCCGGACCCGGGACAGACCTCCTACGAGCAGTACTTC. The V gene is TRBV5-4, the J gene TRBJ2-7; 7 nucleotides align to TRBD1. CDR3 length: 16 residues. V trimming: 4 bases; J trimming: 0 bases; junction bases outside the gene matches: 10. CDR1 is SGHNT and CDR2 is YYREEE in the germline V gene (reference sequence). Full variable domain (missing parts from reference TRBV5-4 and TRBJ2-7): ETGVTQSPTHLIKTRGQQVTLRCSSQSGHNTVSWYQQALGQGPQFIFQYYREEENGRGNFPPRFSGLQFPNYSSELNVNALELDDSALYLCASSPDPGQTSYEQYFGPGTRLTVT.